These 30 T cell receptor beta chains share one sample of origin, sequenced in a study of blood T cell repertoires in COVID-19. Repertoires were generated with immunoSEQ multiplex PCR, while TCRdb's copy carries only in-frame clones and drops some. The sample has some 120,000 clones; approximately 89% are singletons. The material sequenced was peripheral blood. The receptors stem from a human donor in a cohort sampled during active COVID-19.

The genes are TRBV7-8 and TRBJ1-1; D perhaps matches TRBD1 (6 bases). Germline V gives CDR1 SGHVS, CDR2 FQNEAQ. The CDR3 length is 15 residues. V lost 2 bases to trimming and J lost 4 bases, with 14 bases between them. The CDR3 sequence: CASSLYPQGRTEAFF. CDR3 DNA: TGTGCCAGCAGCTTATACCCACAGGGTCGCACTGAAGCTTTCTTT.

The V gene is TRBV2, the J gene TRBJ2-2; 13 nucleotides match TRBD2. This CDR3 is built from 17 residues. Germline V gene lookup returns CDR1 SNHLY and CDR2 FYNNEI. The ends lost 8 bases at V and 4 bases at J; junction bases unmatched: 10. The CDR3, as DNA: TGTGCCAGCGTACGGACTAGCGGGAGTAAGGGCACCGGGGAGCTGTTTTTT. It encodes CASVRTSGSKGTGELFF. The variable domain in full, with the rest retrieved from reference TRBV2 and TRBJ2-2, is EPEVTQTPSHQVTQMGQEVILRCVPISNHLYFYWYRQILGQKVEFLVSFYNNEISEKSEIFDDQFSVERPDGSNFTLKIRSTKLEDSAMYFCASVRTSGSKGTGELFFGEGSRLTVL.

The rearrangement links TRBV11-2 to TRBJ2-7, with D unclear. V lost 4 bases and J lost 3, with 7 bases in between. This CDR3 spans 12 amino acids. Germline V lookup: CDR1 SGHAT, CDR2 FQNNGV. The CDR3 nucleotides are TGTGCCAGCAGCTCCCCGGGCTACGAGCAGTACTTC. Amino acid sequence: CASSSPGYEQYF.

This rearrangement joins TRBV25-1 to TRBJ1-4, with a possible D match to TRBD1 (5 bases). Germline V gene data show CDR1 as MGHDK and CDR2 as SYGVNS. Trimming stripped 1 base from V and 7 bases from J, with 10 bases between. The CDR3 length is 14 residues. The CDR3 coding sequence is TGTGCCAGCAGTGAATCGGGGGTTGGTGAAAAACTGTTTTTT. This encodes CASSESGVGEKLFF.

The rearrangement joins TRBV6-2 or TRBV6-3 to TRBJ2-2; 7 bases are a match to TRBD1. CDR1 and CDR2 from the germline V gene are MNHEY and SVGEGT. Germline trimming cut 0 bases from V and 3 bases from J; bases unmatched to any gene: 10. The CDR3 loop spans 18 amino acids. The CDR3 region has the DNA TGTGCCAGCAGTTACTCCAGGGGGAGTAGTTGGGACACCGGGGAGCTGTTTTTT. This gives the protein CASSYSRGSSWDTGELFF.

This chain connects TRBV5-1 to TRBJ2-1, with D unclear. The CDR3 runs 12 residues. V lost 0 bases to trimming and J lost 7 bases, with 5 bases between them. Germline CDR1 SGHRS, CDR2 YFSETQ. The CDR3 sequence: CASSLELNEQFF. The CDR3 nucleotides read TGCGCCAGCAGCTTGGAGCTTAATGAGCAGTTCTTC. Together with reference TRBV5-1 and TRBJ2-1, the CDR3 gives the full variable domain: KAGVTQTPRYLIKTRGQQVTLSCSPISGHRSVSWYQQTPGQGLQFLFEYFSETQRNKGNFPGRFSGRQFSNSRSEMNVSTLELGDSALYLCASSLELNEQFFGPGTRLTVL.

V and J are TRBV9 and TRBJ1-1; 7 bases map to TRBD1. CDR1 and CDR2 (germline): SGDLS, YYNGEE. CDR3 length: 15 residues. J gave up 3 bases and V 4 bases, and 9 bases lay outside the gene matches. The CDR3 protein is CASSRGPTGDTEAFF. In DNA form, the CDR3 reads TGTGCCAGCAGCCGGGGACCTACAGGGGACACTGAAGCTTTCTTT.

The chain employs TRBV7-7 and TRBJ2-3, with D unclear. The CDR3 covers 14 residues. Per germline, CDR1 SSHAT and CDR2 FNYEAQ (reference sequence). V was clipped by 1 base and J by 2 bases, with 7 bases between them. CDR3 loop: CASSLGPSTDTQYF. The CDR3 coding sequence is TGTGCCAGCAGCTTAGGGCCTTCCACAGATACGCAGTATTTT.

The V call is TRBV19, the J call TRBJ2-1; 8 bases map to TRBD2. In germline, CDR1 is LNHDA, CDR2 SQIVND (reference sequence). J gave up 8 bases and V 3 bases, and 9 bases lay outside the gene matches. This CDR3 has 15 amino acids. The CDR3 region has the DNA TGTGCCAGTAGTATCGCTGCGGGGGGAGTGGATGAGCAGTTCTTC. Protein sequence: CASSIAAGGVDEQFF.

This clone was seen a single time. The rearrangement links TRBV19 to TRBJ1-2, with D possibly matching TRBD1 (6 bases). Germline CDR1 and CDR2: LNHDA and SQIVND (reference sequence). The CDR3 is made up of 18 amino acids. With 6 bases removed from V and 7 bases from J, the gap between germline ends came to 30 bases. The CDR3 nucleotides read TGTGCCAGTAGCCCGATAACGGGGGGCCGGGGCCGATTATCTGGCTACACCTTC. Encoded protein: CASSPITGGRGRLSGYTF.

The chain has TRBV11-3 and TRBJ1-1; D call uncertain. The CDR3 length is 12 residues. Germline V lookup: CDR1 SGHNT, CDR2 YENEEA. The V end lost 5 bases, the J end lost 3 bases, and 7 bases lay between the germline ends. The CDR3 region has the DNA TGTGCCAGCAGCCCCGGGGACACTGAAGCTTTCTTT. This translates into CASSPGDTEAFF. Full variable domain (remainder filled in from reference TRBV11-3 and TRBJ1-1): EAGVVQSPRYKIIEKKQPVAFWCNPISGHNTLYWYLQNLGQGPELLIRYENEEAVDDSQLPKDRFSAERLKGVDSTLKIQPAELGDSAVYLCASSPGDTEAFFGQGTRLTVV.

This chain joins TRBV5-4 and TRBJ1-1; no firm D call. This CDR3 comprises 13 residues. Trimming cost V 2 bases and J 0 bases, with 5 bases left between them. Germline lookup yields CDR1 SGHNT and CDR2 YYREEE (reference sequence). The CDR3 protein is CASSFPMNTEAFF. For the CDR3, the DNA is TGTGCCAGCAGCTTTCCAATGAACACTGAAGCTTTCTTT.

The DNA for the CDR3 is TGTGCCATCAGTGAGTCGATCGGGACTGGCACAGATACGCAGTATTTT. Translated: CAISESIGTGTDTQYF. The chain employs TRBV10-3 and TRBJ2-3; weak D call: TRBD2 (6 bases). The CDR3 is made up of 16 amino acids. Germline V CDR1 and CDR2: ENHRY, SYGVKD. V lost 0 bases, J lost 1 base, and 11 bases lay in between.

This chain links TRBV27 with TRBJ1-5; possible D gene TRBD1, 5 bases. Germline CDR1 reads MNHEY; CDR2 reads SMNVEV (reference sequence). The CDR3 totals 15 residues. Trimming cost V 6 bases and J 3 bases, with 15 bases left between them. The CDR3 DNA is TGTGCCAGCAGCCCCCTGGGACTGGTCAATCAGCCCCAGCATTTT. Its translation is CASSPLGLVNQPQHF.

The chain uses TRBV3-1 (or the pseudogene TRBV3-2) and TRBJ1-1; 8 bases fit TRBD1. The CDR3 sequence is 16 residues long. The trim removed 4 bases at V and 2 bases at J, leaving 9 bases unmatched. The germline gives CDR1 LGHDT, CDR2 YNNKEL (reference sequence). The CDR3 loop reads CASSLRQGRGNTEAFF. CDR3 in DNA: TGTGCCAGCAGCCTTCGACAGGGGAGGGGAAACACTGAAGCTTTCTTT.

This clone was seen a handful of times. V gene TRBV19 combines with J gene TRBJ1-5; D is unclear. This CDR3 has 17 amino acids. CDR1 LNHDA and CDR2 SQIVND come from the germline V gene (reference sequence). V was clipped by 3 bases and J by 0 bases, with 15 bases between them. The CDR3 coding sequence is TGTGCCAGTAGTATGGGCGGGTTTCCCTTTAGCAATCAGCCCCAGCATTTT. This translates into CASSMGGFPFSNQPQHF. The whole variable domain, remainder taken from reference TRBV19 and TRBJ1-5, is DGGITQSPKYLFRKEGQNVTLSCEQNLNHDAMYWYRQDPGQGLRLIYYSQIVNDFQKGDIAEGYSVSREKKESFPLTVTSAQKNPTAFYLCASSMGGFPFSNQPQHFGDGTRLSIL.

J is TRBJ2-3 and V is TRBV7-2; 7 bases align to TRBD2. Trimming removed 2 bases from V and 3 bases from J; junction bases left unmatched: 8. The CDR3 spans 16 residues. The germline V gene has CDR1 SGHTA and CDR2 FQGNSA. CDR3: CASSLRFGGGTDTQYF. The CDR3 nucleotides read TGTGCCAGCAGCTTAAGGTTTGGCGGGGGAACAGATACGCAGTATTTT.

The CDR3: CASSESPGENTEAFF. In nucleotides, the CDR3 is TGCGCCAGCAGTGAGTCTCCAGGGGAGAACACTGAAGCTTTCTTT. This chain links TRBV10-2 with TRBJ1-1; TRBD1 might be the D (6 bases). The CDR3 is 15 residues long. Germline CDR1 reads WSHSY; CDR2 reads SAAADI. Trimming took off 0 bases at V and 1 base at J, with 9 bases between the two ends.

Here the CDR3 DNA reads TGTGCCAGCAGCGCTTCGGACAGGGGTAATTCACCCCTCCACTTT. Amino acid sequence: CASSASDRGNSPLHF. The chain employs TRBV9 and TRBJ1-6; TRBD1 aligns across 9 bases. Per germline, CDR1 SGDLS and CDR2 YYNGEE. Trimming at V came to 3 bases and at J to 6 bases, leaving 4 bases not matched to a gene. This CDR3 region has 15 residues.

This chain links TRBV2 with TRBJ2-2, with D hard to call. Trimming cost V 7 bases and J 9 bases, with 9 bases left between them. The V gene's germline CDR1 is SNHLY and CDR2 FYNNEI. This CDR3 spans 11 amino acids. The CDR3 DNA reads TGTGCCAGCATCGCACTCCGGGAGCTGTTTTTT. This sequence encodes CASIALRELFF.

The rearrangement links TRBV7-9 to TRBJ2-5; possibly TRBD2 for D (6 bases). The CDR3 consists of 14 residues. CDR1 and CDR2 from the germline V gene are SEHNR and FQNEAQ (reference sequence). The V end lost 5 bases, the J end lost 0 bases, and 10 bases lay between the germline ends. The CDR3 coding sequence is TGTGCCAGCAGCCTTAGACTAGACCAAGAGACCCAGTACTTC. It is translated as CASSLRLDQETQYF.

As DNA, the CDR3 is TGCGCCAGCAGCCCTACTAGCGGGAGGACAGATACGCAGTATTTT. This sequence encodes CASSPTSGRTDTQYF. The chain has TRBV4-3 and TRBJ2-3, with 12 nucleotides matching TRBD2. The CDR3 spans 15 residues. Germline CDR1 and CDR2: LGHNA and YSLEER. V dropped 4 bases and J dropped 3; count of bases not matched to a gene: 2.

This clone was seen only a few times. The CDR3, as DNA: TGTGCCAGCAGCCGGACAGGGGGCAATTCACCCCTCCACTTT. Translating it yields CASSRTGGNSPLHF. This chain links TRBV7-9 with TRBJ1-6; 11 bases are shared with TRBD1. The CDR3 has 14 amino acids. Per the germline V gene, CDR1 is SEHNR and CDR2 is FQNEAQ (reference sequence). J gave up 7 bases and V 5 bases, and 1 base lay outside the gene matches.

V is TRBV19 and J is TRBJ2-7; D perhaps matches TRBD2 (7 bases). The CDR3 runs 15 residues. The V gene's germline CDR1 is LNHDA and CDR2 SQIVND (reference sequence). The V and J ends lost 5 bases and 2 bases respectively, with 16 bases between them. CDR3 in DNA: TGTGCCAGTAGTCCGAGGGGGGGATTACCCTACGAGCAGTACTTC. Translation: CASSPRGGLPYEQYF.

The V and J genes are TRBV11-2 and TRBJ2-5, with 7 bases identical to TRBD1. The CDR3 contains 16 residues. Germline-derived CDR1 and CDR2 are SGHAT and FQNNGV. The J segment lost 1 base and the V segment lost 2 bases, leaving 7 bases of the junction unmatched. The CDR3 DNA follows: TGTGCCAGCAGCTTATCGTTTGGACAGGTCCAAGAGACCCAGTACTTC. Translated: CASSLSFGQVQETQYF. Variable domain in full (rest from reference TRBV11-2 and TRBJ2-5): EAGVAQSPRYKIIEKRQSVAFWCNPISGHATLYWYQQILGQGPKLLIQFQNNGVVDDSQLPKDRFSAERLKGVDSTLKIQPAKLEDSAVYLCASSLSFGQVQETQYFGPGTRLLVL.

This chain connects TRBV4-1 to TRBJ2-1; perhaps TRBD1 as D (6 bases). In germline, CDR1 is MGHRA, CDR2 YSYEKL. V shed 6 bases and J shed 1 base, with 13 bases lying between them. There are 15 residues in the CDR3. CDR3 residues: CASRSGQISYNEQFF. CDR3 DNA: TGCGCCAGCAGATCAGGACAGATTTCCTACAATGAGCAGTTCTTC.

V is TRBV28 and J is TRBJ2-5, with a weak D call TRBD1 (5 bases). This CDR3 is 12 amino acids long. The V gene's germline CDR1 is MDHEN and CDR2 SYDVKM. The ends were cut back, 6 bases at V and 7 bases at J, with 12 bases in the middle. The CDR3 sequence is CASSPNQGTQYF. CDR3 DNA: TGTGCCAGCAGCCCGAACCAGGGGACCCAGTACTTC.

This rearrangement joins TRBV9 to TRBJ2-5; 9 nucleotides agree with TRBD2. The CDR3 runs 16 residues. Germline loops: CDR1 SGDLS, CDR2 YYNGEE. Trimming took 0 bases from V and 4 from J; bases not matched to a gene: 7. The CDR3 spells CASSVAAGGPLETQYF. CDR3 DNA sequence: TGTGCCAGCAGCGTAGCGGCGGGAGGGCCCCTAGAGACCCAGTACTTC.

There are a few counts of this clone. CDR3 region: CASSRPGTGNTEAFF. DNA of the CDR3: TGTGCCAGCAGTCGTCCCGGGACAGGGAACACTGAAGCTTTCTTT. V and J are TRBV5-6 and TRBJ1-1; 8 bases line up with TRBD1. Germline V CDR1 and CDR2: SGHDT, YYEEEE. The CDR3 sequence is 15 residues long. V shed 5 bases and J 1 base; nucleotides not matched to a gene: 7.

V is TRBV2 and J is TRBJ2-1; 11 bases match TRBD2. The germline gives CDR1 SNHLY, CDR2 FYNNEI. The V gene end was trimmed by 7 bases and the J gene end by 7 bases; junction bases not matched to a gene: 9. This CDR3 comprises 15 residues. The CDR3 DNA is TGTGCCAGCATCTTAGAGGCTAGCGGGAGGAATGAGCAGTTCTTC. Encoded protein: CASILEASGRNEQFF.